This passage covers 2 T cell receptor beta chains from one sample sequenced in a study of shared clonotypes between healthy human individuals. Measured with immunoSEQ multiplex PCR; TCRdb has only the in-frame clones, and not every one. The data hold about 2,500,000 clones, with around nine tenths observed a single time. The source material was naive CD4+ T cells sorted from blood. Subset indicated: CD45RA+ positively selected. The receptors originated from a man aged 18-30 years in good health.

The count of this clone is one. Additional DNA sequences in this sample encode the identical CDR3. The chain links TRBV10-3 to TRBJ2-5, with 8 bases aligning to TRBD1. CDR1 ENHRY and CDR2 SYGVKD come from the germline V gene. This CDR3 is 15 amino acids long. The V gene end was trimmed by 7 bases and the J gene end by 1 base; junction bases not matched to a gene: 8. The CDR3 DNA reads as TGTGCCATCAATAAGGAGCAGGGGGCCCAAGAGACCCAGTACTTC. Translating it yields CAINKEQGAQETQYF.

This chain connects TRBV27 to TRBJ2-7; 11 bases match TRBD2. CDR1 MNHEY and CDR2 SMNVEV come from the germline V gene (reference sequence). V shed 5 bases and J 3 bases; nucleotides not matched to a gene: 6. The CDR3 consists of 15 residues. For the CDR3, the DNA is TGTGCCAGCAGTCGCGGACTAGCGGGTTACTACGAGCAGTACTTC. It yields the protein CASSRGLAGYYEQYF.